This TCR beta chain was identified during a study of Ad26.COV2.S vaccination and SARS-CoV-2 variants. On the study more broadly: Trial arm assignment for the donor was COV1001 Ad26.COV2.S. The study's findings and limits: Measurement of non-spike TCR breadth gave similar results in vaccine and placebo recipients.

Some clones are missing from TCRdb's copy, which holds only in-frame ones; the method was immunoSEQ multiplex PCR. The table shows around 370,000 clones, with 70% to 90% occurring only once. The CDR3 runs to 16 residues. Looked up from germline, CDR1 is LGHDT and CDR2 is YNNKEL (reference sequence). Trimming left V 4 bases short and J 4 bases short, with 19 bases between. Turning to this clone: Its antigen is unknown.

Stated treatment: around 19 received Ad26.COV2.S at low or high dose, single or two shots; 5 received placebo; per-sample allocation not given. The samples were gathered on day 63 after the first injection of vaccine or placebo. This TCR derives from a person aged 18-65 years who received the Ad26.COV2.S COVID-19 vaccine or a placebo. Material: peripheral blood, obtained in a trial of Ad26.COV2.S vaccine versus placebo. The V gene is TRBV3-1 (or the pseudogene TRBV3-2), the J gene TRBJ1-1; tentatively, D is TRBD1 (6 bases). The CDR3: CASSPSNAGVGTEAFF. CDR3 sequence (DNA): TGTGCCAGCAGCCCATCCAATGCAGGGGTAGGCACTGAAGCTTTCTTT.